This TCR beta chain was identified in a study of regulatory T cells in long-lasting Graves disease. Library construction for TCR beta used iRepertoire HTBI primers and Arm-PCR of CDR3 regions. TCRdb used MiXCR to reprocess the multiplex PCR reads, holding one entry per CDR3 protein. This repertoire shows 360,000 or so distinct CDR3 sequences, 16% found once; its top ten account for 25% to 30%. This sample's time point: newly diagnosed GD, antithyroid drugs for less than 3 months. The TCR library was prepared using RNA isolated from PBMCs. The germline gives CDR1 GTSNPN, CDR2 SVGIG (reference sequence). Trimming removed 3 bases from V and 1 base from J, with 13 bases in between. The CDR3 totals 14 residues. This clonotype has a count of ten or more. The same sample was also used in a study of T cells in Graves' hyperthyroidism and ophthalmopathy. In that study: Ophthalmopathy prediction by the model preceded onset by a median about 6.5 months.

The starting material was peripheral blood mononuclear cells (PBMCs), obtained at new diagnosis, from a patient treated with antithyroid drugs. The chain employs TRBV30 and TRBJ2-7; a weak D match, TRBD1 (6 bases). The source of this sequence is a man aged 40-55 years with Graves disease. The CDR3 DNA follows: TGTGCCTGGAGCCCCTGGACAGAATCCTACGAGCAGTACTTC. Amino acids: CAWSPWTESYEQYF.